Sequencing of this T cell receptor beta chain was carried out in a study of cytomegalovirus exposure and HLA in healthy donors. Study background: Prior work identified more than 90 million unique TCR beta sequences in roughly 180 million T cells. Broader study findings: Relative to the approximately 630-donor mean, N-insertions were reportedly fewer in an Asian-associated ancestry cluster in a later analysis. With later analysis, a missense DCLRE1C variant became linked to TCR beta V- and J-gene trimming.

Regarding this clone: What it binds is not known.

V shed 5 bases and J shed 1 base, with 12 bases lying between them. Germline V gene sequence: CDR1 MNHNY, CDR2 SVGAGI (reference sequence). The CDR3 loop spans 15 amino acids. The PCR was carried out with 60 Vbeta primers and 13 Jbeta primers. The data were produced by immunoSEQ multiplex PCR, yet TCRdb's version contains in-frame clones alone and is incomplete. Its clone listing holds about 210,000 clones. This chain links TRBV6-6 with TRBJ1-5; D remains ambiguous. This clonotype originated in a woman in her 30s in good health and CMV-seropositive. The sequenced material came from PBMCs. CDR3 loop: CASSPPAGSNQPQHF. DNA for the CDR3: TGTGCCAGCAGTCCCCCCGCGGGGAGCAATCAGCCCCAGCATTTT.